This is a list of T cell receptor beta chains from one sample in a study of metastatic and nonmetastatic thyroid tumors. Via MiXCR, TCRdb re-called the PCR reads. The sample lists around 45,000 clones, roughly 15% occurring once. The sample was blood. All receptors derive from a female donor with papillary thyroid cancer or a benign thyroid nodule (not recorded which). Some clones in this sample may be carry-over from other donors' samples. CDR3s include the opening cysteine and the closing phenylalanine or tryptophan. Each record gives: V gene, CDR3 protein.

>TRBV7-3
CASSLTIAGTDTQYF
>TRBV25-1
CASSPSNQGLSHEQYF
>TRBV30
CAWTWGGTVGYEQYF
>TRBV5-4
CASSPGLGAETQYF
>TRBV20-1
CSTQSSSTDTQYF
>TRBV6-1
CASSDGTGGYGYTF
>TRBV6-1
CASSRLAGEAGELFF
>TRBV19
CASIVAIAAYEQYF
>TRBV20-1
CSARYGTALSPLHF
>TRBV9
CASSIRDYNEQFF
>TRBV2
CASSVWPSGTPWELVF
>TRBV6-1
CASKSQPQHF
>TRBV3-1
CASSHENEQFF
>TRBV3-1
CAVGTAPNTGELFF
>TRBV27
CASSYGRGRQETQYF
>TRBV6-1
CASRRSGGTDTQYF
>TRBV11-2
CASSLEDYNEQFF
>TRBV7-3
CASSLTGAGLGYGYTF
>TRBV3-1
CASSQDPGVQETQYF
>TRBV3-1
CASSQGGEQYF
>TRBV5-1
CASSRTQGPNTEAFF
>TRBV27
CASSRLAGAGYEQYF
>TRBV20-1
CSGYRPSGTTDTQYF
>TRBV28
CASTPQGFREYTF
>TRBV5-1
CASSFGLSNNEQFF
>TRBV5-1
CASSTWDF
>TRBV19
CASSRGGDGGTQYF
>TRBV4-2
CASSRSASSSTDTQYF
>TRBV12-3/TRBV12-4
CASSPGPLGDTGELFF
>TRBV6-1
CASSEIAGVMDTQYF
>TRBV2
CASSGQGTGTDTQYF
>TRBV29-1
CSVEDTLGHGYTF
>TRBV7-6
CASSLSIAGGADTQYF
>TRBV7-3
CASSPGGQGANYGYTF
>TRBV15
CATSRDRSTAGAYEQYF
>TRBV5-1
CASSLALLNTGELFF
>TRBV12-3/TRBV12-4
CASSPSLAGGTYEQYF
>TRBV12-3/TRBV12-4
CASSFRENTEAFF
>TRBV6-1
CASRSGQGQYQPQHF
>TRBV28
CASSLGGANTEAFF
>TRBV7-9
CASSEGTGQREQYF
>TRBV11-3
CASSSAGGTHNTEAFF
>TRBV20-1
CSARRGYGYTF
>TRBV4-1
CASSQDLRTGGRQETQYF
>TRBV19
CASSIRLAGFADTQYF
>TRBV3-1
CASSRRGSGYTF
>TRBV19
CASRWLAGGSEQFF
>TRBV6-1
CASSKIVGRTSNTGELFF
>TRBV6-1
CASSERGHHTEAFF
>TRBV10-3
CAIRTGQSTDTQYF
>TRBV7-9
CASSHGEGEQYF
>TRBV12-3/TRBV12-4
CASSKGTYGYTF
>TRBV2
CASSRTSGTLLSTDTQYF